Below are 31 T cell receptor beta chains sequenced from a single sample in a study of blood T cell repertoires in COVID-19. TCRdb keeps only in-frame clones here, not all; method: immunoSEQ multiplex PCR. The table lists roughly 450,000 clones, less than 95% of them singletons. The sequencing input was PBMCs or T cells enriched from blood (not recorded which). These receptor sequences come from a man in his late teens or twenties who had recovered from COVID-19.

The CDR3 bases are TGTGCCAGCAGCCCGAGGGGACAGGGGAACACTGAAGCTTTCTTT. Its translation: CASSPRGQGNTEAFF. V usage is TRBV9 and J usage is TRBJ1-1; the match to TRBD1 covers 9 bases. Unmatched junction bases numbered 5, after V lost 4 bases and J lost 1 base. Per the germline V gene, CDR1 is SGDLS and CDR2 is YYNGEE. This CDR3 has 15 residues.

J is TRBJ2-6 and V is TRBV5-8, with unresolved D. CDR3 length: 16 amino acids. V gave up 4 bases and J gave up 4 bases, with 15 bases separating them. Germline assignment: CDR1 SGHTS and CDR2 YDEGEE. The CDR3 spells CASSQLVFRGANVLTF. The CDR3 DNA sequence: TGTGCCAGCAGCCAACTGGTTTTTCGAGGGGCCAACGTCCTGACTTTC. Full variable domain (rest looked up from reference TRBV5-8 and TRBJ2-6): EAGVTQSPTHLIKTRGQQATLRCSPISGHTSVYWYQQALGLGLQFLLWYDEGEERNRGNFPPRFSGRQFPNYSSELNVNALELEDSALYLCASSQLVFRGANVLTFGAGSRLTVL.

Comment on this clone: This CDR3 is also generated by other DNA sequences in the sample. The chain joins TRBV18 to TRBJ2-1, with D unclear. V was cut by 3 bases and J by 2 bases, with 5 bases left in between. This CDR3 is 13 amino acids long. CDR1 is KGHSH, CDR2 LQKENI, per germline. In DNA form, the CDR3 reads TGTGCCAGCTCACCGTCCGCCTACAATGAGCAGTTCTTC. It encodes CASSPSAYNEQFF.

This chain joins TRBV11-3 and TRBJ2-2; the match to TRBD2 covers 12 bases. V gave up 5 bases and J gave up 6 bases; unmatched junction bases: 4. CDR1 and CDR2 (germline): SGHNT, YENEEA. The CDR3 runs 15 residues. CDR3 sequence: CASSPASGGAGELFF. CDR3 coding DNA: TGTGCCAGCAGCCCCGCTAGCGGGGGGGCCGGGGAGCTGTTTTTT.

The chain joins TRBV19 to TRBJ1-5; 10 nucleotides align to TRBD1. CDR1 and CDR2 (germline): LNHDA, SQIVND (reference sequence). CDR3 length: 16 amino acids. Trimming took 5 bases from V and 6 from J; bases not matched to a gene: 10. The DNA for the CDR3 is TGTGCCAGTAGTTTTCACGACAGGGGGCGAAGTCAGCCCCAGCATTTT. It encodes CASSFHDRGRSQPQHF.

The table lists this clone with a count of one. The chain has TRBV5-5 and TRBJ1-2; TRBD1 matches 8 bases. V shed 0 bases, J shed 9 bases, and the junction held 10 bases outside the gene matches. The germline V gene encodes CDR1 SGHKS and CDR2 YYEKEE (reference sequence). The CDR3 has 15 amino acids. CDR3 in amino acids: CASSLERTGLESYTF. CDR3 in DNA: TGTGCCAGCAGCTTGGAGAGGACAGGGTTAGAGAGCTACACCTTC.

The V gene is TRBV5-4, the J gene TRBJ1-1; TRBD1 might be the D (6 bases). CDR1 is SGHNT and CDR2 is YYREEE in the germline V gene (reference sequence). V was trimmed by 3 bases and J by 4 bases, leaving 19 bases between them. The CDR3 runs 16 residues. Written as DNA, the CDR3 is TGTGCCAGCAGCTCTATGGACAGTTCAGGAGGCACTGAAGCTTTCTTT. Translation gives CASSSMDSSGGTEAFF.

This clone was detected a few times. The chain links TRBV10-3 to TRBJ1-5; tentative D call: TRBD1 (5 bases). The CDR3 covers 14 residues. Germline CDR1 and CDR2: ENHRY and SYGVKD. Trimming pared 10 bases from V and 3 bases from J, leaving 16 bases between. CDR3 DNA sequence: TGTGCCACCCGGGACTTAGACCCCAATCAGCCCCAGCATTTT. Translating it yields CATRDLDPNQPQHF.

J is TRBJ1-1 and V is TRBV20-1; D is ambiguous. Germline V CDR1 and CDR2: DFQATT, SNEGSKA (reference sequence). V lost 3 bases to trimming and J lost 1 base, with 6 bases between them. The length of the CDR3 is 12 residues. The CDR3: CSASDGNTEAFF. Written as DNA, the CDR3 is TGCAGTGCTAGTGACGGGAACACTGAAGCTTTCTTT.

The chain joins TRBV19 to TRBJ2-2, with 8 bases identical to TRBD1. In germline, CDR1 is LNHDA, CDR2 SQIVND (reference sequence). J gave up 4 bases and V 5 bases, and 6 bases lay outside the gene matches. This CDR3 is 15 amino acids long. The DNA of the CDR3 is TGTGCCAGTAGTTCGGGACAGGAACTCACCGGGGAGCTGTTTTTT. It translates to CASSSGQELTGELFF.

V is TRBV7-9 and J is TRBJ2-1; TRBD2 matches 10 bases. Germline-derived CDR1 and CDR2 are SEHNR and FQNEAQ (reference sequence). The V gene end was trimmed by 5 bases and the J gene end by 7 bases; junction bases not matched to a gene: 8. CDR3 length: 15 residues. The CDR3 DNA follows: TGTGCCAGCAGCCAAGCGGGGGGGGCTGGTAATGAGCAGTTCTTC. This codes for CASSQAGGAGNEQFF.

The chain links TRBV28 to TRBJ1-6; D unresolved. The V gene lost 7 bases and the J gene lost 8 bases, with 9 bases spanning the gap. The CDR3 contains 12 residues. From germline, CDR1 is MDHEN and CDR2 SYDVKM. CDR3 sequence: CASIRGDSPLHF. The CDR3 nucleotides read TGTGCCAGCATCCGCGGAGATTCACCCCTCCACTTT.

This clone was detected only once. V usage is TRBV5-6 and J usage is TRBJ2-7, with D perhaps matching TRBD1 (5 bases). This CDR3 is built from 15 residues. The V end lost 2 bases, the J end lost 5 bases, and 17 bases lay between the germline ends. In germline, CDR1 is SGHDT, CDR2 YYEEEE. The CDR3 DNA follows: TGTGCCAGCAGCTTCCAGGGTGAGGCTTTTAACGAGCAGTACTTC. This translates into CASSFQGEAFNEQYF.

V is TRBV9 and J is TRBJ2-1; 8 nucleotides agree with TRBD1. This CDR3 is built from 13 residues. Germline loops: CDR1 SGDLS, CDR2 YYNGEE. The J segment lost 7 bases and the V segment lost 0 bases, leaving 0 bases of the junction unmatched. The CDR3 DNA is TGTGCCAGCAGCGTAGGGACAGGGAATGAGCAGTTCTTC. It translates to CASSVGTGNEQFF.

This clone was counted only a few times. V is TRBV3-1 (or the pseudogene TRBV3-2) and J is TRBJ1-4, with D perhaps TRBD1 (5 bases). The CDR3 length is 16 residues. V was shortened by 0 bases and J by 6 bases, with 14 bases between the two germline ends. CDR1 is LGHDT, CDR2 YNNKEL, per germline (reference sequence). The chain's CDR3 is CASSQDPGPMDEKLFF. As DNA, the CDR3 is TGTGCCAGCAGCCAAGACCCAGGGCCCATGGATGAAAAACTGTTTTTT.

The J gene is TRBJ2-4, the V gene TRBV30; 7 bases fit TRBD1. The V segment lost 8 bases and the J segment 1 base; nucleotides outside the gene matches: 8. The CDR3 runs to 14 residues. CDR1 is GTSNPN and CDR2 is SVGIG in the germline V gene (reference sequence). The CDR3 bases are TGTGCCCTAGAGCAGGGGGACGCCAAAAACATTCAGTACTTC. Residues: CALEQGDAKNIQYF.

The CDR3 sequence: CASSLSGQGLSYEQYF. The CDR3 bases are TGTGCCAGCAGTTTAAGTGGACAGGGTTTAAGCTACGAGCAGTACTTC. The gene calls are TRBV28 and TRBJ2-7; 8 nucleotides line up with TRBD1. CDR3 size: 16 residues. The V gene end was trimmed by 2 bases and the J gene end by 3 bases; junction bases not matched to a gene: 9. From germline, CDR1 is MDHEN and CDR2 SYDVKM.

The CDR3 protein is CASSLEGGTGEQFF. CDR3 DNA: TGCGCCAGCAGCTTGGAGGGAGGGACGGGTGAGCAGTTCTTC. The chain employs TRBV5-1 and TRBJ2-1; the match to TRBD2 covers 7 bases. Losses at the gene ends were 0 bases for V and 9 bases for J; bases not matched to a gene: 6. In germline, CDR1 is SGHRS, CDR2 YFSETQ. The CDR3 is made up of 14 amino acids.

This chain joins TRBV6-5 and TRBJ1-5; no reliable D call. The CDR3 runs to 14 residues. V was shortened by 6 bases and J by 5 bases, with 14 bases between the two germline ends. Germline CDR1 and CDR2: MNHEY and SVGAGI. The CDR3 region is CASRWGSGDQPQHF. In DNA, the CDR3 is TGTGCCAGCAGATGGGGAAGCGGCGATCAGCCCCAGCATTTT.

The chain links TRBV27 to TRBJ1-1; the D is unclear. The ends were cut back, 6 bases at V and 6 bases at J, with 14 bases in the middle. CDR3 size: 13 residues. CDR1 and CDR2 (germline): MNHEY, SMNVEV (reference sequence). The CDR3 nucleotides are TGTGCCAGCAGATGGGAGCGGGAGGCTGAAGCTTTCTTT. Translation gives CASRWEREAEAFF.

The chain recombines TRBV5-1 with TRBJ2-5, with D perhaps matching TRBD2 (6 bases). V was pared by 4 bases and J by 4 bases, with 17 bases between. Germline values: CDR1 SGHRS, CDR2 YFSETQ. This CDR3 is built from 15 residues. The CDR3 loop is CASSPPTSRVETQYF. The CDR3 DNA follows: TGCGCCAGCAGCCCACCGACTAGTCGCGTAGAGACCCAGTACTTC.

The chain carries TRBV5-4 and TRBJ2-7, with 11 bases fitting TRBD2. The V gene end was trimmed by 4 bases and the J gene end by 3 bases; junction bases not matched to a gene: 3. This CDR3 has 14 amino acids. Germline CDR1 reads SGHNT; CDR2 reads YYREEE (reference sequence). The CDR3 loop reads CASSLGTSGYEQYF. Here the CDR3 DNA reads TGTGCCAGCAGCCTGGGGACTAGCGGCTACGAGCAGTACTTC.

This chain links TRBV6-1 with TRBJ1-1; 7 positions match TRBD1. Trimming at V came to 0 bases and at J to 5 bases, leaving 6 bases not matched to a gene. CDR1 MNHNS and CDR2 SASEGT come from the germline V gene. The CDR3 has 15 residues. The CDR3 coding sequence is TGTGCCAGCAGTGAAGCCCGGACAGGATGGACTGAAGCTTTCTTT. Protein sequence: CASSEARTGWTEAFF.

DNA for the CDR3: TGTGCCAGCAGTTTAGGGCGGGGAAACACTGAAGCTTTCTTT. Its translation: CASSLGRGNTEAFF. The chain is built from TRBV27 and TRBJ1-1; D uncertain. This CDR3 is built from 14 residues. The V gene lost 2 bases and the J gene lost 2 bases, with 9 bases spanning the gap. The V gene's germline CDR1 is MNHEY and CDR2 SMNVEV (reference sequence).

V gene TRBV12-3 or TRBV12-4 combines with J gene TRBJ1-1; TRBD1 is a possible D gene (6 bases). This CDR3 spans 13 amino acids. V was cut by 7 bases and J by 11 bases, with 20 bases left in between. The CDR3 spells CASTLGADRRAFF. Here the CDR3 DNA reads TGTGCCAGCACCCTGGGGGCAGATCGCCGGGCTTTCTTT.

The chain carries TRBV28 and TRBJ1-1; D perhaps matches TRBD1 (6 bases). Looked up from germline, CDR1 is MDHEN and CDR2 is SYDVKM. Trimming took off 6 bases at V and 0 bases at J, with 11 bases between the two ends. The CDR3 covers 14 residues. CDR3 coding DNA: TGTGCCAGCAGAGCAGGGGAAATGAACACTGAAGCTTTCTTT. As protein: CASRAGEMNTEAFF.

V usage is TRBV7-2 and J usage is TRBJ1-3; TRBD1 is a possible D gene (6 bases). Per germline, CDR1 SGHTA and CDR2 FQGNSA. The V end was cut by 4 bases, the J end by 4 bases, with 14 bases between. The CDR3 contains 15 residues. CDR3 DNA sequence: TGTGCCAGCAGCTCCCGGCCAGGGGCAGGAAACACCATATATTTT. Amino acid sequence: CASSSRPGAGNTIYF.

This chain joins TRBV5-1 and TRBJ2-3, with D perhaps TRBD2 (6 bases). V dropped 3 bases and J dropped 1 base, with 9 bases sitting between them. The CDR3 is made up of 14 amino acids. Per the germline V gene, CDR1 is SGHRS and CDR2 is YFSETQ. The CDR3 reads CASSSGTGTDTQYF. Here the CDR3 DNA reads TGCGCCAGCAGCTCCGGGACTGGCACAGATACGCAGTATTTT.

The rearrangement joins TRBV5-1 to TRBJ1-6; TRBD1 matches at 9 bases. CDR3 length equals 16 residues. Per the germline V gene, CDR1 is SGHRS and CDR2 is YFSETQ. V lost 5 bases to trimming and J lost 0 bases; unmatched junction nucleotides: 3. CDR3 DNA sequence: TGCGCCAGCAGGGGACAGGGAAGCTCCTATAATTCACCCCTCCACTTT. This sequence encodes CASRGQGSSYNSPLHF.

The V gene is TRBV10-3, the J gene TRBJ2-2; 7 nucleotides align to TRBD1. The J segment lost 4 bases and the V segment lost 6 bases, leaving 2 bases of the junction unmatched. The CDR3 is 13 amino acids. Per the germline V gene, CDR1 is ENHRY and CDR2 is SYGVKD. The CDR3 DNA follows: TGTGCCATCAGGTGGGACAGCACCGGGGAGCTGTTTTTT. Translation gives CAIRWDSTGELFF.

The chain combines TRBV6-5 with TRBJ2-7, with D tentatively TRBD1 (6 bases). The CDR3 loop spans 13 amino acids. CDR1 is MNHEY and CDR2 is SVGAGI in the germline V gene. With 6 bases removed from V and 5 bases from J, the gap between germline ends came to 14 bases. CDR3 region: CASRFAGANEQYF. The CDR3 DNA reads as TGTGCCAGCAGGTTCGCAGGGGCAAACGAGCAGTACTTC.